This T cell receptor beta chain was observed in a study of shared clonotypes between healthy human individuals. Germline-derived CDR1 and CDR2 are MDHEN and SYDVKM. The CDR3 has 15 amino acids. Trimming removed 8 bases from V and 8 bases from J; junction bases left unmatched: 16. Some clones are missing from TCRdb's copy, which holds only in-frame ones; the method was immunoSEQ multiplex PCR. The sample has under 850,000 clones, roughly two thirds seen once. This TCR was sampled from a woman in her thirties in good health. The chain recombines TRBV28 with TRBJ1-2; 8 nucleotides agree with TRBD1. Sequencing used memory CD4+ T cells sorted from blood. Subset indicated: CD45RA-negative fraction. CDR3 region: CASDPGPGGEQGYTF. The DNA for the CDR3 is TGTGCCAGCGACCCAGGCCCAGGGGGCGAACAAGGCTACACCTTC.